Each of the 30 T cell receptor beta chains below was sequenced from the same sample in a study of Ad26.COV2.S vaccination and SARS-CoV-2 variants (dated by TCRdb to the early 2020s). Library generation was performed with the immunoSEQ multiplex PCR assay. The table comes from immuneACCESS by way of TCRdb, which keeps in-frame sequences with V and J called. Part of the clones is missing from these tables; in studies checked, under half for an unresolved V gene and the rest for unknown reasons. This sample lists 200,000 to 300,000 clones; roughly 90% were detected once. The ten largest clones represent around 10% of the sample. The treatment or condition label on this specimen signifies: roughly 19 received Ad26.COV2.S at low or high dose, single or two shots; five or six received placebo; per-sample allocation not given. Repertoires of vaccine and placebo recipients were sequenced from samples collected on day 63 after the first injection.

Sequenced material: peripheral blood, taken in a trial of Ad26.COV2.S vaccine versus placebo. The source of these receptors is a person aged 18 to 65 who received the Ad26.COV2.S COVID-19 vaccine or a placebo.

Concerning this clone itself: The sample has other DNA sequences that encode this CDR3 too. The chain couples TRBV19 to TRBJ1-1; D gene uncertain. V was trimmed by 1 base and J by 2 bases, leaving 5 bases between them. CDR3 length: 13 residues. From germline, CDR1 is LNHDA and CDR2 SQIVND (reference sequence). CDR3 sequence: CASSIGENTEAFF. Written as DNA, the CDR3 is TGTGCCAGTAGTATAGGTGAAAACACTGAAGCTTTCTTT.

The rearrangement links TRBV28 to TRBJ1-4; no reliable D call. Trimming shortened V by 5 bases and J by 4 bases, and 14 bases separated the two germline ends. CDR3 size: 15 residues. Germline V gene data show CDR1 as MDHEN and CDR2 as SYDVKM. CDR3 region: CASSPSGSRNEKLFF. DNA for the CDR3: TGTGCCAGCAGTCCCTCGGGGTCGCGTAATGAAAAACTGTTTTTT.

The V gene is TRBV18, the J gene TRBJ1-6, with 7 bases lining up with TRBD1. V lost 2 bases and J lost 6; bases outside the gene matches: 4. Germline V gene lookup returns CDR1 KGHSH and CDR2 LQKENI. The length of the CDR3 is 15 residues. In nucleotides, the CDR3 is TGTGCCAGCTCACCAGGGGGGACAGCTAATTCACCCCTCCACTTT. Its translation: CASSPGGTANSPLHF.

This chain uses TRBV19 with TRBJ2-6; D gene ambiguous. The CDR3 contains 14 residues. CDR1 is LNHDA, CDR2 SQIVND, per germline (reference sequence). Trimming left V 6 bases short and J 2 bases short, with 8 bases between. CDR3 protein: CASRTEAGANVLTF. The CDR3 bases are TGTGCCAGTAGAACAGAAGCTGGGGCCAACGTCCTGACTTTC.

This chain uses TRBV4-3 with TRBJ2-7; D unclear. Germline V CDR1 and CDR2: LGHNA, YSLEER. The CDR3 consists of 13 residues. The V gene lost 5 bases and the J gene lost 3 bases, with 11 bases spanning the gap. The CDR3 coding sequence is TGCGCCAGCAGCAGAGAACCGGGCTACGAGCAGTACTTC. Encoded protein: CASSREPGYEQYF.

The chain employs TRBV19 and TRBJ1-2; D is unclear. CDR1 LNHDA and CDR2 SQIVND come from the germline V gene (reference sequence). V shed 7 bases and J shed 4 bases, with 10 bases lying between them. The CDR3 sequence is 12 residues long. This chain's CDR3 is CASTPPGYGYTF. DNA for the CDR3: TGTGCCAGTACCCCCCCCGGCTATGGCTACACCTTC.

This clone has only a few counts. CDR3 in DNA: TGCGCCAGCAGCTCACTACCCCCATCACTAGGGGGATTGGGAGAGACCCAGTACTTC. Translated, it gives CASSSLPPSLGGLGETQYF. The rearrangement links TRBV5-1 to TRBJ2-5; perhaps TRBD1 as D (6 bases). Trimming left V 3 bases short and J 4 bases short, with 28 bases between. The germline gives CDR1 SGHRS, CDR2 YFSETQ. The CDR3 is 19 amino acids.

This sequence joins TRBV5-1 and TRBJ2-2; 13 positions agree with TRBD2. This CDR3 spans 17 amino acids. Germline V gene sequence: CDR1 SGHRS, CDR2 YFSETQ. V dropped 4 bases and J dropped 5; count of bases not matched to a gene: 8. CDR3 residues: CASSVGLAGVKTGELFF. The CDR3 DNA reads TGCGCCAGCAGCGTTGGACTAGCGGGAGTTAAGACCGGGGAGCTGTTTTTT.

The J gene is TRBJ2-7, the V gene TRBV9; 9 nucleotides line up with TRBD1. The V gene end was trimmed by 2 bases and the J gene end by 2 bases; junction bases not matched to a gene: 2. The CDR3 contains 14 residues. The germline gives CDR1 SGDLS, CDR2 YYNGEE. The CDR3 DNA reads TGTGCCAGCAGCGTCGGGACAGGGCCCTACGAGCAGTACTTC. It specifies CASSVGTGPYEQYF.

The V gene is TRBV5-4, the J gene TRBJ2-7; TRBD2 matches 7 bases. J lost 0 bases, V lost 3 bases, and 3 bases had no gene match. There are 14 residues in the CDR3. Germline V CDR1 and CDR2: SGHNT, YYREEE (reference sequence). CDR3 sequence (DNA): TGTGCCAGCAGCTGGGGGGGGATCTCCTACGAGCAGTACTTC. Residues: CASSWGGISYEQYF.

V is TRBV15 and J is TRBJ1-2; 8 nucleotides align to TRBD1. Losses at the gene ends were 3 bases for V and 3 bases for J; bases not matched to a gene: 3. This CDR3 is built from 14 residues. Germline values: CDR1 LNHNV, CDR2 YYDKDF (reference sequence). CDR3 sequence: CATSRTGADYGYTF. CDR3 bases: TGTGCCACCAGCAGGACAGGGGCTGACTATGGCTACACCTTC. The variable domain in full, completed from reference TRBV15 and TRBJ1-2, reads DAMVIQNPRYQVTQFGKPVTLSCSQTLNHNVMYWYQQKSSQAPKLLFHYYDKDFNNEADTPDNFQSRRPNTSFCFLDIRSPGLGDTAMYLCATSRTGADYGYTFGSGTRLTVV.

The chain uses TRBV19 and TRBJ2-2; 9 bases match TRBD1. Germline-derived CDR1 and CDR2 are LNHDA and SQIVND (reference sequence). This CDR3 is 17 amino acids long. V trimming: 5 bases; J trimming: 1 base; junction bases outside the gene matches: 8. The CDR3 DNA sequence: TGTGCCAGTAGTGCTCAACCGGGACAGGGGAACACCGGGGAGCTGTTTTTT. This sequence encodes CASSAQPGQGNTGELFF.

This chain connects TRBV19 to TRBJ2-3; TRBD1 matches at 10 bases. CDR3 length: 14 amino acids. Germline V gene lookup returns CDR1 LNHDA and CDR2 SQIVND (reference sequence). After removal of 7 bases from V and 3 bases from J, the junction contained 4 bases not matched to a gene. The CDR3 is CASTLGQGTDTQYF. The DNA of the CDR3 is TGTGCCAGTACACTGGGACAGGGGACAGATACGCAGTATTTT.

This clone was seen more than once but under ten times. The CDR3 here is CASSPDPTGLSSYNSPLHF. DNA for the CDR3: TGTGCCAGCAGTCCGGATCCGACAGGATTGAGCTCCTATAATTCACCCCTCCACTTT. The chain uses TRBV6-6 and TRBJ1-6; possibly TRBD1 for D (6 bases). The CDR3 totals 19 residues. Trimming took 5 bases from V and 0 from J, leaving 20 bases between them. Germline loops: CDR1 MNHNY, CDR2 SVGAGI (reference sequence).

The chain employs TRBV7-2 and TRBJ1-2; D may be TRBD1 (5 bases). The V gene's germline CDR1 is SGHTA and CDR2 FQGNSA. This CDR3 region has 13 residues. The V and J ends lost 5 bases and 3 bases respectively, with 10 bases between them. The CDR3 reads CASSPGTYYGYTF. The CDR3 DNA sequence: TGTGCCAGCAGCCCCGGGACCTACTATGGCTACACCTTC.

This sequence joins TRBV7-2 and TRBJ2-1; 8 nucleotides match TRBD2. V was pared by 1 base and J by 0 bases, with 8 bases of the junction left unmatched. Per germline, CDR1 SGHTA and CDR2 FQGNSA. This CDR3 spans 18 amino acids. CDR3 amino acids: CASSLELAASFSYNEQFF. CDR3 nucleotides: TGTGCCAGCAGCTTAGAACTAGCGGCCTCATTCTCCTACAATGAGCAGTTCTTC. Supplemented by reference TRBV7-2 and TRBJ2-1, the full variable domain reads GAGVSQSPSNKVTEKGKDVELRCDPISGHTALYWYRQSLGQGLEFLIYFQGNSAPDKSGLPSDRFSAERTGGSVSTLTIQRTQQEDSAVYLCASSLELAASFSYNEQFFGPGTRLTVL.

The chain is built from TRBV6-5 and TRBJ2-3; 10 bases line up with TRBD2. Germline V lookup: CDR1 MNHEY, CDR2 SVGAGI. V lost 8 bases, J lost 1 base, and 3 bases stayed unmatched. The CDR3 contains 14 residues. CDR3 coding DNA: TGTGCCAGCCAGACTAGCGGGCGCACAGATACGCAGTATTTT. It codes for CASQTSGRTDTQYF.

The gene calls are TRBV28 and TRBJ1-1, with TRBD1 as a possible D gene (5 bases). Trimming cost V 6 bases and J 2 bases, with 13 bases left between them. The germline V gene encodes CDR1 MDHEN and CDR2 SYDVKM. CDR3 size: 14 residues. The CDR3 sequence: CASRTLGVNTEAFF. DNA of the CDR3: TGTGCCAGCAGGACCTTGGGGGTAAACACTGAAGCTTTCTTT.

The chain has TRBV7-3 and TRBJ2-3, with unresolved D. V dropped 5 bases and J dropped 5 bases, with 11 bases sitting between them. CDR1 and CDR2 (germline): SGHTA, FQGTGA. There are 13 residues in the CDR3. CDR3 sequence reads: CASSPGPGDTQYF. The CDR3 DNA follows: TGTGCCAGCAGCCCCGGCCCCGGAGATACGCAGTATTTT.

The V and J genes are TRBV20-1 and TRBJ1-1; no definite D call. The germline V gene encodes CDR1 DFQATT and CDR2 SNEGSKA (reference sequence). Between the trimmed V and J ends, which lost 0 bases and 3 bases, there was a span of 2 bases. The CDR3 runs to 11 residues. The CDR3 reads CSARDDTEAFF. As DNA, the CDR3 is TGCAGTGCTAGAGACGACACTGAAGCTTTCTTT.

The rearrangement joins TRBV19 to TRBJ1-1; D is uncertain. The germline V gene has CDR1 LNHDA and CDR2 SQIVND (reference sequence). CDR3 length: 13 residues. Trimming removed 5 bases at V and 2 bases at J, with 9 bases between. The CDR3 DNA reads as TGTGCCAGTAGTCTTTGGAGTAACACTGAAGCTTTCTTT. Translating it yields CASSLWSNTEAFF. Based on the CDR3 plus reference TRBV19 and TRBJ1-1, the full variable domain is DGGITQSPKYLFRKEGQNVTLSCEQNLNHDAMYWYRQDPGQGLRLIYYSQIVNDFQKGDIAEGYSVSREKKESFPLTVTSAQKNPTAFYLCASSLWSNTEAFFGQGTRLTVV.

The rearrangement links TRBV28 to TRBJ2-3, with D tentatively TRBD1 or TRBD2 (5 bases each). Germline CDR1 is MDHEN and CDR2 is SYDVKM. V lost 4 bases and J lost 2, with 10 bases in between. The CDR3 runs 14 residues. CDR3 DNA: TGTGCCAGCAGTTCTGGGGGTCACACAGATACGCAGTATTTT. It translates to CASSSGGHTDTQYF.

This chain joins TRBV10-3 and TRBJ2-2; no clear D. The CDR3 length is 15 residues. In germline, CDR1 is ENHRY, CDR2 SYGVKD. V lost 1 base, J lost 1 base, and 7 bases lay in between. For the CDR3, the DNA is TGTGCCATCAGTGAGTTTAGTGTGAACACCGGGGAGCTGTTTTTT. Residues: CAISEFSVNTGELFF.

This clone was seen just once. V is TRBV28 and J is TRBJ1-1; D is unresolved. The CDR3 length is 12 residues. V lost 6 bases to trimming and J lost 2 bases, with 7 bases between them. Germline V lookup: CDR1 MDHEN, CDR2 SYDVKM. The CDR3 DNA sequence: TGTGCCAGCAGCCCTAGAAACACTGAAGCTTTCTTT. Amino acid sequence: CASSPRNTEAFF.

This rearrangement joins TRBV5-6 to TRBJ2-2; no reliable D call. From germline, CDR1 is SGHDT and CDR2 YYEEEE. V lost 5 bases and J 5 bases, leaving 10 bases between the germline ends. The CDR3 totals 13 residues. Here the CDR3 reads CASRGFRTGELFF. The CDR3 bases are TGTGCCAGCAGGGGATTTAGAACCGGGGAGCTGTTTTTT.

The chain joins TRBV6-2 or TRBV6-3 to TRBJ2-7; D is tentatively TRBD1 or TRBD2 (5 bases each). The germline gives CDR1 MNHEY, CDR2 SVGEGT. The V end lost 3 bases, the J end lost 0 bases, and 18 bases lay between the germline ends. CDR3 length: 17 residues. The CDR3 spells CASSYFPHRDGSYEQYF. DNA of the CDR3: TGTGCCAGCAGTTATTTTCCGCATAGGGACGGCTCCTACGAGCAGTACTTC.

V and J are TRBV5-1 and TRBJ2-3; tentatively, D is TRBD1 (5 bases). Trimming pared 0 bases from V and 2 bases from J, leaving 7 bases between. This CDR3 has 14 residues. Per germline, CDR1 SGHRS and CDR2 YFSETQ. The CDR3 DNA reads as TGCGCCAGCAGCTTGGAGACAGCCACAGATACGCAGTATTTT. Its protein product is CASSLETATDTQYF. Full variable domain (rest looked up from reference TRBV5-1 and TRBJ2-3): KAGVTQTPRYLIKTRGQQVTLSCSPISGHRSVSWYQQTPGQGLQFLFEYFSETQRNKGNFPGRFSGRQFSNSRSEMNVSTLELGDSALYLCASSLETATDTQYFGPGTRLTVL.

CDR3 bases: TGTGCCAGTAGTCTTTTACAGGGCTACGAGCAGTACTTC. Protein sequence: CASSLLQGYEQYF. The rearrangement joins TRBV19 to TRBJ2-7; tentatively, D is TRBD1 (6 bases). CDR3 length: 13 amino acids. The germline gives CDR1 LNHDA, CDR2 SQIVND (reference sequence). Trimming took 5 bases from V and 3 from J, leaving 11 bases between them.

J is TRBJ1-2 and V is TRBV6-2 or TRBV6-3, with D perhaps matching TRBD1 (6 bases). This CDR3 has 13 amino acids. Germline V gives CDR1 MNHEY, CDR2 SVGEGT. V dropped 6 bases and J dropped 4 bases, with 12 bases sitting between them. The CDR3 reads CASSPGQLYGYTF. Written as DNA, the CDR3 is TGTGCCAGCAGCCCCGGACAGCTCTATGGCTACACCTTC.

With respect to this clone: Relative to the germline gene, one junction end is altered; a read error may explain this. The chain has TRBV5-4 and TRBJ1-2, with 9 bases identical to TRBD1. In germline, CDR1 is SGHNT, CDR2 YYREEE (reference sequence). The CDR3 length is 16 residues. The CDR3 sequence is CVSSLGGQGLNYGYTF. Here the CDR3 DNA reads TGTGTCAGCAGCTTGGGGGGACAGGGCCTCAACTATGGCTACACCTTC.